The TCR beta chain under discussion was sequenced for a study of T-cell reconstitution after alpha-beta-depleted transplantation in children. Study observations and caveats: It was newly produced T cells that mostly accounted for T-cell counts and diversity one year after transplant. Diversity of TCRbeta at day 60 was high in some patients, arising from surviving recipient T cells and thymic progenitors.

Construction of the TCRbeta library involved unique molecular identifiers. TCRdb ran MiXCR on the PCR reads and lists one entry per CDR3 protein. Here the sample spans around 700,000 distinct CDR3 sequences, 10% to 15% being singletons. This clonotype was seen more than once but under ten times. Antigen specificity is unknown. CDR3 length: 12 amino acids. The germline gives CDR1 SEHNR, CDR2 FQNEAQ (reference sequence). This TCR was sampled from a girl aged 2-15 years with congenital amegakaryocytic thrombocytopenia, due to receive a stem cell transplant. The rearrangement links TRBV7-9 to TRBJ2-7; D possibly uses TRBD1 or TRBD2 (5 bases each). Sample: PBMCs, taken before TCRalphabeta/CD19-depleted stem cell transplant. CDR3 residues: CLNSEGPYEQYF. The CDR3 DNA sequence: TGTTTGAATTCCGAGGGACCCTACGAGCAGTACTTC.